There are many counts of the clone carrying this T cell receptor beta chain. Its antigen is unidentified. This entry is derived from a study of shared clonotypes between healthy human individuals. Authors' data handling: Junction-only sequences produced by ImmunoSEQ had no quality scores, so filtering differed. Data came from immunoSEQ multiplex PCR; TCRdb stores just in-frame clones and leaves some out. V, J and clone size reflect that table, while D and trimming were determined from the DNA. Of over 950,000 clones listed, 70% to 80% are singletons. Findings and limits, study-wide: Researchers sampled blood only, noting tissue repertoires likely differ. Non-shared clonotypes had lower generation probabilities than clonotypes shared by all four sorted-subset donors.

The CDR3 runs 16 residues. V lost 4 bases to trimming and J lost 4 bases, with 17 bases between them. From germline, CDR1 is SGHRS and CDR2 YFSETQ. V is TRBV5-1 and J is TRBJ2-2, with TRBD1 as a possible D gene (6 bases). The sample was memory CD4+ T cells from PBMCs. As for subset: CD45RA-negative fraction. The clonotype comes from a man aged 18 to 30 in good health. Some clones in this sample may be carry-over from other donors' samples. CDR3 amino acids: CASSAHRDPTTGELFF. CDR3 bases: TGCGCCAGCAGCGCCCACAGGGACCCCACCACCGGGGAGCTGTTTTTT.